The source of this TCR beta chain is a study of multiple sclerosis patients with progressive multifocal leukoencephalopathy. A word on this clone: The target antigen is unknown.

The time point here: roughly 13 months of natalizumab therapy. The control group, sampled over time, had multiple sclerosis, received natalizumab and did not develop PML. The assay was run at survey level. Here immunoSEQ multiplex PCR was the method, and the copy in TCRdb shows in-frame clones only, minus some. The sample consists of fewer than 35,000 clones, around 89% of them appearing once. General observations from the study: Expanded clones at PML onset predated and persisted through natalizumab therapy. In most PML patients, TRB repertoires appeared less diverse by entropy.

The source material was PBMCs, sampled from a patient treated with natalizumab. The clonotype comes from a human donor with multiple sclerosis.

The DNA of the CDR3 is TGCGCCAGCAGTGAACGGACTAGCGGATACAATGAGCAGTTCTTC. Translation gives CASSERTSGYNEQFF. V gene TRBV10-1 combines with J gene TRBJ2-1; 10 bases match TRBD2. Trimming at V came to 3 bases and at J to 4 bases, leaving 3 bases not matched to a gene. CDR3 size: 15 residues. Germline CDR1 WNHNN, CDR2 SYGVQD (reference sequence).